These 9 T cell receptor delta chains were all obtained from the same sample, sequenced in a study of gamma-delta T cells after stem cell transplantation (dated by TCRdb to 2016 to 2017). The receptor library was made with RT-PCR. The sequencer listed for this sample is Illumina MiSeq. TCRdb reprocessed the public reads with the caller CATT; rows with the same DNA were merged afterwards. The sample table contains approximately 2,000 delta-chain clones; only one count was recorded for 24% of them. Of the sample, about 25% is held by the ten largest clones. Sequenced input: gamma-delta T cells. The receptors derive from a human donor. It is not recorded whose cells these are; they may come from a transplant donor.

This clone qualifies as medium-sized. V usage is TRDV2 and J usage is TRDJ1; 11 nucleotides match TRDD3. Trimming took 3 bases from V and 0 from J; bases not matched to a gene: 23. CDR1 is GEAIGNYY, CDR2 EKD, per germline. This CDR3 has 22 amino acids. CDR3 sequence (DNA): TGTGCCTGTGACCCCGTAAGTGCTGGGGGATACTCAAAAACCACGTACACCGATAAACTCATCTTT. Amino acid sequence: CACDPVSAGGYSKTTYTDKLIF.

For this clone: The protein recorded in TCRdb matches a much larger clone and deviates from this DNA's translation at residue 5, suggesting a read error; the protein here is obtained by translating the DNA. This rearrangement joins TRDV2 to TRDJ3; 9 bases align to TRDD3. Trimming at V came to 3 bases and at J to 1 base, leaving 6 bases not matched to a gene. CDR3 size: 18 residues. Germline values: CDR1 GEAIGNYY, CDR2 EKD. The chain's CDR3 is CACDAGDTRSWDTRQMFF. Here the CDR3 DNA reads TGTGCCTGTGACGCCGGGGATACGAGGTCCTGGGACACCCGACAGATGTTTTTC.

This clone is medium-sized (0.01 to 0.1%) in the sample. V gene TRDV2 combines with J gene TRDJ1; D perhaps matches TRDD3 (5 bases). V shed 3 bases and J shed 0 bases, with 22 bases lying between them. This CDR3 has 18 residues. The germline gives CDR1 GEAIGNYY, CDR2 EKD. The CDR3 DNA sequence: TGTGCCTGTGACCCCTTAGTACCGGGGGGTTGGTACACCGATAAACTCATCTTT. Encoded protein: CACDPLVPGGWYTDKLIF.

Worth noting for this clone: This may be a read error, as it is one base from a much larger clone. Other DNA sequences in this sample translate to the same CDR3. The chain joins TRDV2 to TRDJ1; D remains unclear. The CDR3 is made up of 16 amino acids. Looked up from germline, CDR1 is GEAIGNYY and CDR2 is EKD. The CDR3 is CACESVGRVYTDKLIF. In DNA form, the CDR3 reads TGTGCCTGTGAATCCGTGGGACGGGTTTACACCGATAAGCTCATCTTT.

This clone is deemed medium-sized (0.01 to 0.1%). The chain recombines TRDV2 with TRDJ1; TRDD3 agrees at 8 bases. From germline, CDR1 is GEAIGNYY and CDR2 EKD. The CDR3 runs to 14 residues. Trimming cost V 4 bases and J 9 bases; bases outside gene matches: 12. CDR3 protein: CACEGLTGGLQLIF. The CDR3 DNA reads TGTGCCTGTGAAGGTTTGACTGGGGGGCTACAACTCATCTTT.

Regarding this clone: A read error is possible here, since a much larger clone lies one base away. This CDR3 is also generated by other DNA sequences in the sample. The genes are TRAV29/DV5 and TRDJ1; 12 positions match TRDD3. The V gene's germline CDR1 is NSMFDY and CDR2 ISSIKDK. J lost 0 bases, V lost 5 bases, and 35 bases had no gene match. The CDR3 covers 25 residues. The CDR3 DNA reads TGTGCAGCGACAGTAATCTTCCTACGTGTGGACTGGGGGATACCCGATATACTGTACACCGATAAACTCATCTTT. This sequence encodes CAATVIFLRVDWGIPDILYTDKLIF. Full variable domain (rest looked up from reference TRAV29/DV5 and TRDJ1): DQQVKQNSPSLSVQEGRISILNCDYTNSMFDYFLWYKKYPAEGPTFLISISSIKDKNEDGRFTVFLNKSAKHLSLHIVPSQPGDSAVYFCAATVIFLRVDWGIPDILYTDKLIFGKGTRVTVEP.

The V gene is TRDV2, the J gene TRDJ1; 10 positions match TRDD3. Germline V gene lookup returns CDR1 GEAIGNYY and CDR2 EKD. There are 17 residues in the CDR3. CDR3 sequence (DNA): TGTTCCGGATTACTGGGGGATGGGGGGGGAAGCACCGATAAACTCATCTTT. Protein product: CSGLLGDGGGSTDKLIF.

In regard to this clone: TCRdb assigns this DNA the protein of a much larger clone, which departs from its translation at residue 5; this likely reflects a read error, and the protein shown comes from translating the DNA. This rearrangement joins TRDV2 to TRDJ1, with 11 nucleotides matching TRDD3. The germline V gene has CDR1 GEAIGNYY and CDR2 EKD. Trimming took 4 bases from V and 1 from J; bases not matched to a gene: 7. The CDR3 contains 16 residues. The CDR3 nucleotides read TGTGCCTGTGAATCTCTGGGGGATACAGGCACCGATAAACTCATCTTT. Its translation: CACESLGDTGTDKLIF.

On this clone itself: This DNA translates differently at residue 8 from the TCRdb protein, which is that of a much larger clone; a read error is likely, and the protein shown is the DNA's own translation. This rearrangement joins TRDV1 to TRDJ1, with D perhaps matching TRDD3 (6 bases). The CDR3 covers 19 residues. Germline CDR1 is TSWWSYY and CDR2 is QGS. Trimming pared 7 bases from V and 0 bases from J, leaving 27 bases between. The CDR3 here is CALAPCTEDTPLYTDKLIF. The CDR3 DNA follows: TGTGCTCTTGCGCCGTGTACTGAGGATACCCCCCTGTACACCGATAAACTCATCTTT.